The clone carrying this T cell receptor (beta chain) showed up many times. TCRdb processed the reads anew with MiXCR; each CDR3 protein has one entry. The sample shows some 97,000 distinct CDR3 sequences, about 25% of them seen only once. The entry originates in a study of T cell repertoires in cytomegalovirus infection. About the study: Both a matching HLA type and CMV infection were indicated by public TCR beta signatures.

This CDR3 is built from 15 residues. The germline V gene has CDR1 SEHNR and CDR2 FQNEAQ (reference sequence). The V segment lost 5 bases and the J segment 3 bases; nucleotides outside the gene matches: 8. This sequence originates from a human donor in good health (CMV status not recorded). Some clones in this sample may be carry-over from other donors' samples. What was sequenced was CD8+ T cells from PBMCs. This chain links TRBV7-9 with TRBJ2-5, with TRBD1 matching over 8 bases. The DNA of the CDR3 is TGTGCCAGCAGCGCATTGCAGGGGGCGGAAGAGACCCAGTACTTC. Encoded protein: CASSALQGAEETQYF.